The clone carrying this T cell receptor beta chain appeared once. Per the authors' pipeline: How many nucleated cells were present was estimated from reference gene primer amplification. Profiling relied on immunoSEQ multiplex PCR, and the TCRdb table lists in-frame clones only, not all of them. The V and J calls and clone size are taken from that table; D and trimming were inferred from the DNA. The sample yields tens of thousands of clones, roughly nine tenths seen once. This record comes from a study of blood T cell repertoires in COVID-19. Looking at the study overall: The origin of the acute and convalescent COVID-19 samples was the United States, Italy and Spain. T cells, B-cell-depleted T cells, or PBMCs supplied cDNA or gDNA.

Germline assignment: CDR1 SGHAT and CDR2 FQNNGV. The CDR3 is 17 residues long. The V gene end was trimmed by 2 bases and the J gene end by 4 bases; junction bases not matched to a gene: 6. The clonotype was recovered from a man aged 80 or over with acute or convalescent COVID-19. Sequences were obtained from peripheral blood. This rearrangement joins TRBV11-2 to TRBJ2-3, with 13 nucleotides matching TRBD2. DNA of the CDR3: TGTGCCAGCAGCTTATTACTAGCGGGAGGGCCCTCAGATACGCAGTATTTT. It is translated as CASSLLLAGGPSDTQYF.